The 19 T cell receptor beta chains reported below all come from one sample, sequenced in a study of shared clonotypes between healthy human individuals. TCRdb keeps only in-frame clones here, not all; method: immunoSEQ multiplex PCR. The table records 2 million to 2.5 million clones, 85% to 95% of them present only once. Sample: naive CD4+ T cells from PBMCs. Indicated subset: CD45RA+ positively selected. The receptors were gathered from a man aged 18 to 30 in good health. Some clones in this sample may be carry-over from other donors' samples.

The rearrangement links TRBV6-5 to TRBJ1-1; TRBD1 aligns across 7 bases. In germline, CDR1 is MNHEY, CDR2 SVGAGI. J lost 0 bases, V lost 6 bases, and 4 bases had no gene match. The CDR3 runs to 14 residues. The CDR3: CASRTGVMNTEAFF. CDR3 DNA sequence: TGTGCCAGCAGAACAGGGGTCATGAACACTGAAGCTTTCTTT.

V is TRBV7-6 and J is TRBJ1-1, with no clear D. Trimming cost V 5 bases and J 11 bases, with 18 bases left between them. This CDR3 has 13 residues. Germline V gene data show CDR1 as SGHVS and CDR2 as FNYEAQ. CDR3 residues: CASSPRALEWAFF. The CDR3 DNA reads as TGTGCCAGCAGCCCCCGGGCATTAGAGTGGGCTTTCTTT. The whole variable domain, filled in from reference TRBV7-6 and TRBJ1-1, reads GAGVSQSPRYKVTKRGQDVALRCDPISGHVSLYWYRQALGQGPEFLTYFNYEAQQDKSGLPNDRFSAERPEGSISTLTIQRTEQRDSAMYRCASSPRALEWAFFGQGTRLTVV.

As DNA, the CDR3 is TGTGCCAGCAGCACGCCTGGGGCGCAGTATTTT. Protein sequence: CASSTPGAQYF. The chain carries TRBV9 and TRBJ2-3, with unresolved D. The V and J ends lost 4 bases and 10 bases respectively, with 10 bases between them. The CDR3 consists of 11 residues. Germline V lookup: CDR1 SGDLS, CDR2 YYNGEE.

Notes on this clone: The identical CDR3 is also encoded by other nucleotide sequences in the sample. The chain couples TRBV10-1 to TRBJ2-7; 13 nucleotides match TRBD2. With V trimmed by 2 bases and J by 4 bases, 2 bases remained unmatched. The CDR3 loop spans 15 amino acids. Germline CDR1 WNHNN, CDR2 SYGVQD (reference sequence). The CDR3 DNA reads TGCGCCAGCAGTGAGGGGACTAGCGGGACGTACGAGCAGTACTTC. Translated: CASSEGTSGTYEQYF.

This clone showed up just a few times. J is TRBJ1-2 and V is TRBV14; TRBD1 might be the D (5 bases). Trimming pared 1 base from V and 4 bases from J, leaving 7 bases between. Germline V gene sequence: CDR1 SGHDN, CDR2 FVKESK. CDR3 size: 13 residues. As DNA, the CDR3 is TGTGCCAGCAGCCAAGGACAGATCTATGGCTACACCTTC. Protein: CASSQGQIYGYTF. Complete variable domain (other parts from reference TRBV14 and TRBJ1-2): EAGVTQFPSHSVIEKGQTVTLRCDPISGHDNLYWYRRVMGKEIKFLLHFVKESKQDESGMPNNRFLAERTGGTYSTLKVQPAELEDSGVYFCASSQGQIYGYTFGSGTRLTVV.

The chain combines TRBV5-1 with TRBJ2-7; the D is unclear. The CDR3 loop spans 14 amino acids. The germline CDR1 and CDR2 sequences are SGHRS and YFSETQ. V was trimmed by 5 bases and J by 7 bases, leaving 19 bases between them. The CDR3 coding sequence is TGCGCCAGCAGATCGCATTTACAGTTTACAGAGCAGTACTTC. It is translated as CASRSHLQFTEQYF.

The chain uses TRBV5-1 and TRBJ2-7; perhaps TRBD2 as D (6 bases). Germline V gene lookup returns CDR1 SGHRS and CDR2 YFSETQ. This CDR3 has 14 amino acids. V gave up 4 bases and J gave up 6 bases, with 17 bases separating them. CDR3 in amino acids: CASSPPGTVGEQYF. The CDR3 bases are TGCGCCAGCAGCCCCCCCGGGACTGTCGGCGAGCAGTACTTC.

This chain joins TRBV27 and TRBJ2-7; 10 bases line up with TRBD1. From germline, CDR1 is MNHEY and CDR2 SMNVEV (reference sequence). This CDR3 is built from 16 residues. Unmatched junction bases numbered 7, after V lost 4 bases and J lost 1 base. The CDR3 reads CASSSPGQGGSYEQYF. CDR3 nucleotide sequence: TGTGCCAGCAGTTCCCCAGGACAGGGGGGGTCCTACGAGCAGTACTTC.

J is TRBJ1-1 and V is TRBV5-1; D is possibly TRBD1 (6 bases). Between the trimmed V and J ends, which lost 4 bases and 6 bases, there was a span of 22 bases. Germline V gene sequence: CDR1 SGHRS, CDR2 YFSETQ. The CDR3 loop spans 16 amino acids. CDR3 in amino acids: CASSTYNRRDKAEAFF. For the CDR3, the DNA is TGCGCCAGCAGCACCTACAACCGACGGGACAAAGCTGAAGCTTTCTTT.

The gene calls are TRBV5-1 and TRBJ2-5, with 8 bases aligning to TRBD2. CDR1 is SGHRS, CDR2 YFSETQ, per germline. Germline trimming cut 0 bases from V and 6 bases from J; bases unmatched to any gene: 13. The CDR3 extends over 17 amino acids. Written as DNA, the CDR3 is TGCGCCAGCAGCTTGGATAGCGGAGCGGGAGTTAAGAAGACCCAGTACTTC. Translated: CASSLDSGAGVKKTQYF.

V and J are TRBV19 and TRBJ2-7, with TRBD1 matching over 7 bases. Unmatched junction bases numbered 6, after V lost 4 bases and J lost 0 bases. The CDR3 contains 15 residues. Germline values: CDR1 LNHDA, CDR2 SQIVND (reference sequence). The CDR3 here is CASSNRGPLSYEQYF. The CDR3 DNA follows: TGTGCCAGTAGTAACAGGGGCCCTCTCTCCTACGAGCAGTACTTC.

The chain carries TRBV5-1 and TRBJ2-6; D might be TRBD1 or TRBD2, each matching 5 bases. Germline V CDR1 and CDR2: SGHRS, YFSETQ. CDR3 length: 16 amino acids. Trimming cost V 3 bases and J 0 bases, with 10 bases left between them. The DNA for the CDR3 is TGCGCCAGCAGCTACTGGGGGAGCTCTGGGGCCAACGTCCTGACTTTC. Protein sequence: CASSYWGSSGANVLTF.

The V and J genes are TRBV9 and TRBJ2-6; D unresolved. From germline, CDR1 is SGDLS and CDR2 YYNGEE. V was shortened by 5 bases and J by 0 bases, with 6 bases between the two germline ends. The CDR3 contains 14 residues. CDR3 in DNA: TGTGCCAGCAGAGATACCTCTGGGGCCAACGTCCTGACTTTC. It yields the protein CASRDTSGANVLTF.

This clone came up once. This chain links TRBV5-1 with TRBJ1-2, with 8 bases fitting TRBD1. The CDR3 covers 15 residues. Germline CDR1 and CDR2: SGHRS and YFSETQ. V shed 0 bases and J 0 bases; nucleotides not matched to a gene: 1. CDR3 nucleotide sequence: TGCGCCAGCAGCTTGGAGACAGGGGCTAACTATGGCTACACCTTC. Protein sequence: CASSLETGANYGYTF.

The chain recombines TRBV7-2 with TRBJ2-1, with a tentative D call TRBD2 (5 bases). CDR1 is SGHTA and CDR2 is FQGNSA in the germline V gene. The CDR3 totals 14 residues. Trimming left V 0 bases short and J 9 bases short, with 12 bases between. The CDR3, as DNA: TGTGCCAGCAGCTTAGCCACAGCGGTCGTTGAGCAGTTCTTC. Translation gives CASSLATAVVEQFF.

CDR3 protein: CATSWSPQETQYF. CDR3 in DNA: TGTGCCACCAGCTGGAGCCCTCAGGAGACCCAGTACTTC. This chain connects TRBV15 to TRBJ2-5; no firm D call. Trimming pared 5 bases from V and 5 bases from J, leaving 12 bases between. The germline V gene has CDR1 LNHNV and CDR2 YYDKDF (reference sequence). The CDR3 runs 13 residues.

The gene calls are TRBV30 and TRBJ2-1, with D hard to call. Germline CDR1 GTSNPN, CDR2 SVGIG (reference sequence). This CDR3 is 15 amino acids long. V lost 0 bases, J lost 0 bases, and 9 bases lay in between. This chain's CDR3 is CAWSVEAVSYNEQFF. The CDR3 DNA is TGTGCCTGGAGTGTTGAGGCAGTCTCCTACAATGAGCAGTTCTTC.

The chain recombines TRBV5-4 with TRBJ2-7; no firm D call. Between the trimmed V and J ends, which lost 2 bases and 0 bases, there was a span of 12 bases. The germline V gene encodes CDR1 SGHNT and CDR2 YYREEE (reference sequence). This CDR3 is 15 amino acids long. DNA for the CDR3: TGTGCCAGCAGCTTAGGGAACACGGACTCCTACGAGCAGTACTTC. Protein sequence: CASSLGNTDSYEQYF.

The rearrangement uses TRBV15 and TRBJ1-4; no clear D gene. The V gene lost 4 bases and the J gene lost 8 bases, with 8 bases spanning the gap. In germline, CDR1 is LNHNV, CDR2 YYDKDF (reference sequence). The CDR3 sequence is 12 residues long. CDR3 region: CATSKEREKLFF. CDR3 nucleotides: TGTGCCACCAGCAAGGAGCGGGAAAAACTGTTTTTT.